This T cell receptor (beta chain) was recovered during a study of shared clonotypes between healthy human individuals. Overall study findings and caveats: The four-donor shared clonotypes exceeded non-shared clonotypes in generation probability, with non-shared ones scoring lower.

As for this clone: Its antigen is still unknown.

Evenly divided among several immunoSEQ plates was the genomic DNA of each subset. The sorted-subset replicate PCRs were given roughly 190 ng DNA, which is 25,000 to 35,000 T cell genomes. The data were produced by immunoSEQ multiplex PCR, yet TCRdb's version contains in-frame clones alone and is incomplete. The sample comprises about 2.3 million clones, 85% to 95% of which are singletons, and 0.37% rests with the top ten. Germline-derived CDR1 and CDR2 are SGHTA and FQGNSA. This CDR3 is built from 17 residues. Trimming stripped 4 bases from V and 1 base from J, with 19 bases between. V usage is TRBV7-2 and J usage is TRBJ2-5; D not resolved. The sequenced sample was naive CD4+ T cells from PBMCs. Subset given: CD45RA+ positively selected. This TCR was sampled from a man between 18 and 35 years old in good health. Some clones in this sample may be carry-over from other donors' samples. CDR3 DNA: TGTGCCAGCAGCTCCCGGCGGCGAGGACCCCCCCAAGAGACCCAGTACTTC. Amino acid sequence: CASSSRRRGPPQETQYF.